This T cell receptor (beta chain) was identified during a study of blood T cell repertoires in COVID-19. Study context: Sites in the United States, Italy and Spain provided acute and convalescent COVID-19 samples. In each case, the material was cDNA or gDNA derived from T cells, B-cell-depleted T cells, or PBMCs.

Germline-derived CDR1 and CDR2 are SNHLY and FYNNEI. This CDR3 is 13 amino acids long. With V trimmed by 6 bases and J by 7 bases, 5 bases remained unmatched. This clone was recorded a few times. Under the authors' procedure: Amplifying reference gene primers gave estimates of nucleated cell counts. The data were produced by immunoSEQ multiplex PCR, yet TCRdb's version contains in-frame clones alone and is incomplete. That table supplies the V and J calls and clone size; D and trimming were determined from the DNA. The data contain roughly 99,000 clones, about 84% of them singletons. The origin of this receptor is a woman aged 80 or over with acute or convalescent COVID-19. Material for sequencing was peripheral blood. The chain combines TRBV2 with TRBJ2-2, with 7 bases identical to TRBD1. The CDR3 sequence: CASRGGEIGELFF. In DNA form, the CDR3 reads TGTGCCAGCAGAGGGGGCGAGATCGGGGAGCTGTTTTTT. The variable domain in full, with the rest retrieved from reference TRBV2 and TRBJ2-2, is EPEVTQTPSHQVTQMGQEVILRCVPISNHLYFYWYRQILGQKVEFLVSFYNNEISEKSEIFDDQFSVERPDGSNFTLKIRSTKLEDSAMYFCASRGGEIGELFFGEGSRLTVL.